The clone carrying this T cell receptor (beta chain) was counted only a few times. As yet, its antigen is unknown. TCRdb re-derived calls from the reads in MiXCR, one entry per CDR3 protein. Of hundreds of thousands of distinct CDR3 sequences listed, about 31% are singletons. The sample is drawn from a study of T cell repertoires in cytomegalovirus infection. The overall study: As its CMV epitopes, the study selected recently identified HLA-C-restricted and well-studied HLA-B-restricted targets.

The TCR originated in a human donor in good health (CMV status not recorded). Some clones in this sample may be carry-over from other donors' samples. The sample consisted of cultured CD8+ T cells from PBMCs, taken from culture after CMV antigen stimulation.

The CDR3 DNA reads TGTGCCAGTCACCCCCGGGAGCGGGGGAATAAGAATGAGCAGTTCTTC. This sequence encodes CASHPRERGNKNEQFF. This chain links TRBV19 with TRBJ2-1; TRBD2 aligns across 8 bases. Germline V gene lookup returns CDR1 LNHDA and CDR2 SQIVND (reference sequence). This CDR3 is 16 amino acids long. Trimming cost V 8 bases and J 7 bases; bases outside gene matches: 16. The entire variable domain, with the rest obtained from reference TRBV19 and TRBJ2-1, is as follows: DGGITQSPKYLFRKEGQNVTLSCEQNLNHDAMYWYRQDPGQGLRLIYYSQIVNDFQKGDIAEGYSVSREKKESFPLTVTSAQKNPTAFYLCASHPRERGNKNEQFFGPGTRLTVL.